These T cell receptor beta chains were read from a single sample in a study of blood T cell repertoires in COVID-19. Clones were read by immunoSEQ multiplex PCR, and TCRdb kept only the in-frame ones, dropping some. The sample has 200,000 to 250,000 clones, around 90% seen once; the top ten hold approximately 15%. Sequencing was done on a sample of PBMCs or T cells enriched from blood (not recorded which). The receptor set was obtained from a woman between 45 and 65 years old with acute COVID-19. The CDR3 runs from the conserved cysteine through the conserved F or W. Fields, in order: V gene, D gene, J gene, CDR3 protein, CDR3 DNA. A D gene is named only where the DNA matches it firmly.

V gene: TRBV18; D gene: NA; J gene: TRBJ1-1; CDR3 protein: CASSPSPTGAEAFF; CDR3 DNA: TGTGCCAGCTCACCGAGTCCAACGGGGGCTGAAGCTTTCTTT
V gene: TRBV3-1/TRBV3-2; D gene: NA; J gene: TRBJ2-2; CDR3 protein: CASSQDGGARTGELFF; CDR3 DNA: TGTGCCAGCAGCCAAGATGGCGGGGCGAGGACCGGGGAGCTGTTTTTT
V gene: TRBV2; D gene: TRBD2; J gene: TRBJ2-1; CDR3 protein: CASTLAGANNEQFF; CDR3 DNA: TGTGCCAGCACTCTAGCGGGAGCAAACAATGAGCAGTTCTTC
V gene: TRBV5-4; D gene: TRBD2; J gene: TRBJ2-7; CDR3 protein: CASSSIGTSGSNEQYF; CDR3 DNA: TGTGCCAGCAGTTCAATCGGGACTAGCGGGAGTAACGAGCAGTACTTC
V gene: TRBV4-2; D gene: NA; J gene: TRBJ1-3; CDR3 protein: CASSRGSSGNTIYF; CDR3 DNA: TGTGCCAGCAGCAGGGGCAGCTCTGGAAACACCATATATTTT
V gene: TRBV28; D gene: NA; J gene: TRBJ2-7; CDR3 protein: CASSITRLAYEQYF; CDR3 DNA: TGTGCCAGCAGTATCACTAGATTAGCATACGAGCAGTACTTC
V gene: TRBV7-9; D gene: NA; J gene: TRBJ1-2; CDR3 protein: CASSLLTVGEGYTF; CDR3 DNA: TGTGCCAGCAGCTTACTTACCGTCGGGGAAGGCTACACCTTC
V gene: TRBV7-2; D gene: TRBD1; J gene: TRBJ2-7; CDR3 protein: CASSSHPGQGGGSRSEQYF; CDR3 DNA: TGTGCCAGCAGCTCCCACCCGGGACAGGGTGGCGGGAGTCGGTCCGAGCAGTACTTC
V gene: TRBV28; D gene: TRBD1; J gene: TRBJ1-2; CDR3 protein: CASSLSGTGKSGYTF; CDR3 DNA: TGTGCCAGCAGTTTATCCGGGACAGGGAAGTCTGGCTACACCTTC
V gene: TRBV18; D gene: NA; J gene: TRBJ2-3; CDR3 protein: CASSPVIDTQYF; CDR3 DNA: TGTGCCAGCTCACCAGTCATAGATACGCAGTATTTT
V gene: TRBV9; D gene: TRBD1; J gene: TRBJ1-3; CDR3 protein: CASSPRGQGVGNTIYF; CDR3 DNA: TGTGCCAGCAGCCCCCGGGGACAGGGGGTTGGAAACACCATATATTTT
V gene: TRBV18; D gene: TRBD1; J gene: TRBJ1-2; CDR3 protein: CASSPETGNAGYTF; CDR3 DNA: TGTGCCAGCTCACCAGAGACAGGGAACGCTGGCTACACCTTC
V gene: TRBV18; D gene: TRBD1; J gene: TRBJ2-7; CDR3 protein: CASSPRGQGMGEQYF; CDR3 DNA: TGTGCCAGCTCACCAAGGGGACAGGGGATGGGGGAGCAGTACTTC
V gene: TRBV7-3; D gene: TRBD2; J gene: TRBJ2-3; CDR3 protein: CASSDGLAGFTDTQYF; CDR3 DNA: TGTGCCAGCAGCGACGGACTAGCGGGGTTCACAGATACGCAGTATTTT
V gene: TRBV14; D gene: TRBD2; J gene: TRBJ2-3; CDR3 protein: CASSQTSWADTQYF; CDR3 DNA: TGTGCCAGCAGCCAGACTAGCTGGGCAGATACGCAGTATTTT
V gene: TRBV19; D gene: NA; J gene: TRBJ1-2; CDR3 protein: CASIPAQGGYTF; CDR3 DNA: TGTGCCAGCATCCCGGCCCAGGGGGGCTACACCTTC